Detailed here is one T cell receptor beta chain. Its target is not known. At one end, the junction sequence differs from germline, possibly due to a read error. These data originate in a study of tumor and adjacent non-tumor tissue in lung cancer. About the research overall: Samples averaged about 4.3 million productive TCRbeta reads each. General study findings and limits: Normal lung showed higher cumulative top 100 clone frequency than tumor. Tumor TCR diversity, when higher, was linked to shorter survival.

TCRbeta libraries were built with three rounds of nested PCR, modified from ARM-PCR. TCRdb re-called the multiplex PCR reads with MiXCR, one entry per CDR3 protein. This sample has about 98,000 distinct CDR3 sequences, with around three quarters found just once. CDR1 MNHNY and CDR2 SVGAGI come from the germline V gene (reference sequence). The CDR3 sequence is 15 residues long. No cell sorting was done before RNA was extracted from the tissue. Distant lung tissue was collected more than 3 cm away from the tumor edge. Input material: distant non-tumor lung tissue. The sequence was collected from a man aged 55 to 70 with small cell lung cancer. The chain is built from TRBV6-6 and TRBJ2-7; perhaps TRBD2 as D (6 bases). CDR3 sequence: CASHGSPGGTYEKYF. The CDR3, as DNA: TGTGCCAGCCACGGGTCCCCCGGCGGGACCTACGAGAAGTACTTC.